Given below is one T cell receptor (beta chain) in context. Its antigen is as yet unknown. CDR3 length equals 15 residues. Trimming removed 4 bases from V and 4 bases from J, with 15 bases in between. Per the germline V gene, CDR1 is SGHTS and CDR2 is YDEGEE. MiXCR was run by TCRdb on the 5' RACE reads, yielding one entry per CDR3 protein. The sample lists a few hundred thousand distinct CDR3 sequences; 6.9% were seen once. This specimen belongs to a study of T cells after yellow fever vaccination. Overall study results and limits: Subsequent booster samples again held most clones from primary vaccination (under 98% CD4, just under 90% CD8). Weaker in magnitude, the secondary response showed a faster peak on day 5 versus 15. FACS-sorted repertoires might harbor abundant contaminating clonotypes from the bulk population. A limited proportion of clonotypes was detected within both the CD4 and CD8 compartments.

Sequenced material: CD4+ T cells sorted from PBMCs, taken 15 days after the yellow fever booster vaccination. The sequence was obtained from a man under 40 who received the YFV17D yellow fever vaccine. The chain carries TRBV5-8 and TRBJ2-1; the D gene is possibly TRBD1 (6 bases). CDR3 bases: TGTGCCAGCAGCGCCTCCGGGACAAATTACAATGAGCAGTTCTTC. It translates to CASSASGTNYNEQFF.